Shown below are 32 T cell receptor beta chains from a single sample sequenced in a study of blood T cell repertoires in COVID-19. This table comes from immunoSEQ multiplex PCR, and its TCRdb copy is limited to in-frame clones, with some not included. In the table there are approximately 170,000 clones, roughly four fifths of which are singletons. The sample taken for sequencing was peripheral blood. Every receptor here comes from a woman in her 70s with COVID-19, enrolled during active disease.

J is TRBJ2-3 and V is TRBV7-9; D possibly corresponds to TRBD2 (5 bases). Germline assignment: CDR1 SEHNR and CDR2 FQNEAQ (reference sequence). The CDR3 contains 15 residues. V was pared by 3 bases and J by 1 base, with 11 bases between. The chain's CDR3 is CASSLGDYGTDTQYF. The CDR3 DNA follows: TGTGCCAGCAGCTTGGGAGACTATGGCACAGATACGCAGTATTTT. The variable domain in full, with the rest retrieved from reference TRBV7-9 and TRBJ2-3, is DTGVSQNPRHKITKRGQNVTFRCDPISEHNRLYWYRQTLGQGPEFLTYFQNEAQLEKSRLLSDRFSAERPKGSFSTLEIQRTEQGDSAMYLCASSLGDYGTDTQYFGPGTRLTVL.

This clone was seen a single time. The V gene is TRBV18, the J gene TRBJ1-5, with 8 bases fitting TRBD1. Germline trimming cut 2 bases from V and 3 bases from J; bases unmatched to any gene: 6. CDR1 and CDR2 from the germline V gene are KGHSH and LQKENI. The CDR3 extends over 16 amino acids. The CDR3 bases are TGTGCCAGCTCACCAGACAGGGGCCCTATCAATCAGCCCCAGCATTTT. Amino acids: CASSPDRGPINQPQHF.

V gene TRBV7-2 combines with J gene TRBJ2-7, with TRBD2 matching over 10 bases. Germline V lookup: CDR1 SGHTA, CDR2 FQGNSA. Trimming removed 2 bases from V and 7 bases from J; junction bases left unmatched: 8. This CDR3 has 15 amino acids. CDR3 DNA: TGTGCCAGCAGCTTAAAAGCGGGAGGGCCGGAAGAGCAGTACTTC. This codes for CASSLKAGGPEEQYF.

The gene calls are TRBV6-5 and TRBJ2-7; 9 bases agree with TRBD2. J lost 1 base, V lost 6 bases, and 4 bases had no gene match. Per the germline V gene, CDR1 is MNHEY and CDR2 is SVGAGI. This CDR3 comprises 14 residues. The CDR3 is CASSIGLASYEQYF. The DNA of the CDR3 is TGTGCCAGCAGCATAGGACTAGCGTCCTACGAGCAGTACTTC.

The CDR3 loop is CASTQTGTGNSPLHF. CDR3 nucleotides: TGCGCCAGCACCCAAACAGGGACAGGGAATTCACCCCTCCACTTT. The chain carries TRBV5-1 and TRBJ1-6, with 9 positions matching TRBD1. CDR1 is SGHRS and CDR2 is YFSETQ in the germline V gene. After removal of 6 bases from V and 7 bases from J, the junction contained 8 bases not matched to a gene. This CDR3 has 15 amino acids.

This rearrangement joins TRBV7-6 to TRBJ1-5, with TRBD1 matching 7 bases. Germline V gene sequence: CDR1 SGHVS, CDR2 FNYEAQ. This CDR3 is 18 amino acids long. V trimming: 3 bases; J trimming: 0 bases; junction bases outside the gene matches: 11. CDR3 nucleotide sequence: TGTGCCAGCAGCTTCGCAAGATCCAGGGGGTATAGCAATCAGCCCCAGCATTTT. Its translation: CASSFARSRGYSNQPQHF.

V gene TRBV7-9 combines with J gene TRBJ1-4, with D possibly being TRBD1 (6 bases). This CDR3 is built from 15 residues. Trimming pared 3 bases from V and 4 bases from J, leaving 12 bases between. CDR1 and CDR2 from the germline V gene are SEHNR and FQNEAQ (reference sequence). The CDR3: CASSFRQAGNEKLFF. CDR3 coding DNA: TGTGCCAGCAGCTTTCGACAGGCGGGTAATGAAAAACTGTTTTTT.

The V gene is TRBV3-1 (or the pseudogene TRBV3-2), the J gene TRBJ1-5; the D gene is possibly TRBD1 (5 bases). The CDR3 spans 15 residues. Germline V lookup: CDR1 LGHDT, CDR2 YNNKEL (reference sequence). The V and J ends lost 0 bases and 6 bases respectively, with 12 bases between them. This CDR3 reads CASSQDVRASQPQHF. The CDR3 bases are TGTGCCAGCAGCCAAGATGTCAGGGCAAGTCAGCCCCAGCATTTT.

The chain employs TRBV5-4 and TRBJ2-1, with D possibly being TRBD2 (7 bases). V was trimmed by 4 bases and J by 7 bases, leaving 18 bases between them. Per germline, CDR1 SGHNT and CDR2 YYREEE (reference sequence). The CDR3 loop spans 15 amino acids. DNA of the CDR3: TGTGCCAGCAGCCAACCTAGCGGAGGGGGAAATGAGCAGTTCTTC. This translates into CASSQPSGGGNEQFF.

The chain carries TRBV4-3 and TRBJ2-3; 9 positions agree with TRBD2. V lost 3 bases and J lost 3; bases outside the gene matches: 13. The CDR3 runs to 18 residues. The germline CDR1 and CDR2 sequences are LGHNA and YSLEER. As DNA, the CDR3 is TGCGCCAGCAGCCAGACGGGGCCTCTAGCGGGGAATACAGATACGCAGTATTTT. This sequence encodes CASSQTGPLAGNTDTQYF.

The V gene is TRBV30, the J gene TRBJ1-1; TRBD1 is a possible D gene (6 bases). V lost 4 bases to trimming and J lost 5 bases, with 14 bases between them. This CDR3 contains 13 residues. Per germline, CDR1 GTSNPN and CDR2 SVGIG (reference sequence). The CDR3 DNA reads TGTGCCTGGAATCTACAGGGTGGAACTGAAGCTTTCTTT. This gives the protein CAWNLQGGTEAFF.

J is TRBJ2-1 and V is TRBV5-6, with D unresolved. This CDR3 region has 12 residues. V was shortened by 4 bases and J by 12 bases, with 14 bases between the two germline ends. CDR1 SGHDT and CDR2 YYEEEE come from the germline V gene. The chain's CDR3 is CASSQKPRGQFF. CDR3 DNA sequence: TGTGCCAGCAGCCAAAAGCCCCGCGGGCAGTTCTTC.

CDR3 nucleotides: TGTGCCAGCCATCCCGGGGTCAGAGGACCCTACAATGAGCAGTTCTTC. This sequence encodes CASHPGVRGPYNEQFF. The chain links TRBV28 to TRBJ2-1; weak D call: TRBD2 (5 bases). V lost 8 bases to trimming and J lost 2 bases, with 19 bases between them. CDR1 is MDHEN and CDR2 is SYDVKM in the germline V gene. The CDR3 spans 16 residues.

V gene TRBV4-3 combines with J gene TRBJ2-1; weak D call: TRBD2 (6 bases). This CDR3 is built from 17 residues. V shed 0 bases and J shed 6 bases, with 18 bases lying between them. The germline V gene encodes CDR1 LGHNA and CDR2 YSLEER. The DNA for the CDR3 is TGCGCCAGCAGCCAAGATTTGGCCGCAGGCGGGGCCAATGAGCAGTTCTTC. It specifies CASSQDLAAGGANEQFF.

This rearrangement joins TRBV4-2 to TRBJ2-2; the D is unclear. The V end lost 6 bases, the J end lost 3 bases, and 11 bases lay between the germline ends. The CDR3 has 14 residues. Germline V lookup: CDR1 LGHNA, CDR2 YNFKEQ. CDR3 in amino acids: CASRHHRDTGELFF. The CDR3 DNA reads TGTGCCAGCAGACATCACCGGGACACCGGGGAGCTGTTTTTT.

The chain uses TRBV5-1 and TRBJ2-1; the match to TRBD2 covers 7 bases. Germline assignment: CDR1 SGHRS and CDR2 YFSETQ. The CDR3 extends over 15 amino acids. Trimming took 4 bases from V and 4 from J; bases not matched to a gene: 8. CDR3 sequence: CASSREVSPYNEQFF. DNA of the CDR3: TGCGCCAGCAGCCGGGAGGTCTCTCCATACAATGAGCAGTTCTTC.

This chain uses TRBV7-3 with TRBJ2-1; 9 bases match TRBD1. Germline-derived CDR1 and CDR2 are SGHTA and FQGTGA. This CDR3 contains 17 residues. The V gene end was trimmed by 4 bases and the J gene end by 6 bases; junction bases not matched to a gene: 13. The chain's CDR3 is CASSSQVTTGGINEQFF. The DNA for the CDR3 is TGTGCCAGCAGCTCTCAAGTGACGACAGGGGGAATCAATGAGCAGTTCTTC.

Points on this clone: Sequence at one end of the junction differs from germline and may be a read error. The CDR3 spells CASSPDREPWDF. DNA for the CDR3: TGCGCCAGCAGCCCCGACAGGGAGCCTTGGGACTTC. The chain joins TRBV5-1 to TRBJ2-7; 7 positions match TRBD1. The CDR3 is 12 amino acids. Looked up from germline, CDR1 is SGHRS and CDR2 is YFSETQ.

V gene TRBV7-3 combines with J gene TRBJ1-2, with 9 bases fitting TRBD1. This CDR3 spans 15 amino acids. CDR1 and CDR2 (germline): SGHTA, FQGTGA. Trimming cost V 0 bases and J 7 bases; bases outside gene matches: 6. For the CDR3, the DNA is TGTGCCAGCAGCTTAACAGCCGGGACAGGGATTGGCTACACCTTC. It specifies CASSLTAGTGIGYTF.

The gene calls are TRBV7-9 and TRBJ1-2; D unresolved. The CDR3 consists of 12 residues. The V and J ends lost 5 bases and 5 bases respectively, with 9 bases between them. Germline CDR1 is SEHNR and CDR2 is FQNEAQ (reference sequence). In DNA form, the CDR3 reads TGTGCCAGCAGCCGCGGGGATTATGGCTACACCTTC. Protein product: CASSRGDYGYTF.

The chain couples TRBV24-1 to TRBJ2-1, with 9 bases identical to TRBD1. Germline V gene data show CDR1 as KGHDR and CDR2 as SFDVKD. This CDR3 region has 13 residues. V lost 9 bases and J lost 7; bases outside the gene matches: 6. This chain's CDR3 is CATPGQGYNEQFF. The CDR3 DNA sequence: TGTGCCACCCCGGGACAGGGATATAATGAGCAGTTCTTC.

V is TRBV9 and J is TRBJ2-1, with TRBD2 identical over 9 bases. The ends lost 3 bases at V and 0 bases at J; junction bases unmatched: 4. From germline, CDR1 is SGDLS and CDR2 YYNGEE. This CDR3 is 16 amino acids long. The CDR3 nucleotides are TGTGCCAGCAGCGAGCGGGGGGACAGCTCCTACAATGAGCAGTTCTTC. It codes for CASSERGDSSYNEQFF.

The CDR3 reads CASMREQGARNEQFF. Written as DNA, the CDR3 is TGTGCCAGCATGAGGGAACAGGGAGCTCGCAATGAGCAGTTCTTC. The chain recombines TRBV28 with TRBJ2-1; D perhaps matches TRBD1 (6 bases). This CDR3 is 15 amino acids long. CDR1 is MDHEN and CDR2 is SYDVKM in the germline V gene. The ends were cut back, 7 bases at V and 6 bases at J, with 19 bases in the middle.

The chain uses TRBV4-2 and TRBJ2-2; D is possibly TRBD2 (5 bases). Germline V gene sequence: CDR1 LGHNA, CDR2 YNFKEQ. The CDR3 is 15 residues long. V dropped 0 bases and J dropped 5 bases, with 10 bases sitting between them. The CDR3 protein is CASSQDLGGTGELFF. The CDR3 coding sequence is TGTGCCAGCAGCCAAGATCTGGGCGGGACCGGGGAGCTGTTTTTT.

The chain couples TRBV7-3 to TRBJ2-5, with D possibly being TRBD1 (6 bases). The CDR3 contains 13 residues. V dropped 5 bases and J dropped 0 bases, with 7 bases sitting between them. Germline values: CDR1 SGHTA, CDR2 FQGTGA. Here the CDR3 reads CASSQGHQETQYF. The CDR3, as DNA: TGTGCCAGCAGCCAGGGGCACCAAGAGACCCAGTACTTC.

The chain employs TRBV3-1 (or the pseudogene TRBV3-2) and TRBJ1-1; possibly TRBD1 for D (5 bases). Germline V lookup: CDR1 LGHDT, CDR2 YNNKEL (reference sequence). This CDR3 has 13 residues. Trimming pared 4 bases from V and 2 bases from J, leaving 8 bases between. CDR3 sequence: CASSRRGNTEAFF. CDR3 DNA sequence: TGTGCCAGCAGCCGAAGGGGCAACACTGAAGCTTTCTTT.

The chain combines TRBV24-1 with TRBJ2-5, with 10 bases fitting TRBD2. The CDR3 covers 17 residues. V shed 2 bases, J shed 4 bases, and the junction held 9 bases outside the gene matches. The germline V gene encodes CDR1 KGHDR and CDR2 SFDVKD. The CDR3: CATSDSSGSPLRETQYF. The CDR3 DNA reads TGTGCCACCAGTGATTCTAGCGGGAGTCCCCTGCGAGAGACCCAGTACTTC.

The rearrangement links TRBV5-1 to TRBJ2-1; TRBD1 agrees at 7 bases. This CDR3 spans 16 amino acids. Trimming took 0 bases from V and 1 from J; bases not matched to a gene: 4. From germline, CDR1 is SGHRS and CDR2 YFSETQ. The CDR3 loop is CASSLGQGGSYNEQFF. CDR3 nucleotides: TGCGCCAGCAGCTTGGGACAGGGTGGGTCCTACAATGAGCAGTTCTTC.

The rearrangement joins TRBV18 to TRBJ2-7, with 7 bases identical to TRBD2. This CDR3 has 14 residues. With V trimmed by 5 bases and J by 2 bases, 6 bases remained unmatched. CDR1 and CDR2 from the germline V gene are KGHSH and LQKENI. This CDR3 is CASSSPGLPYEQYF. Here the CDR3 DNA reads TGTGCCAGCTCATCCCCGGGACTACCCTACGAGCAGTACTTC.

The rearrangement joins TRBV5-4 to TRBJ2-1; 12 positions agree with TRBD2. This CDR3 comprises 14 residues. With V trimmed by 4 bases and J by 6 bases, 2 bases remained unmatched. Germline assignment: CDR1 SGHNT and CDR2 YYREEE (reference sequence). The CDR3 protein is CASSQLAGGNEQFF. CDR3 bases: TGTGCCAGCAGCCAACTAGCGGGAGGCAATGAGCAGTTCTTC.

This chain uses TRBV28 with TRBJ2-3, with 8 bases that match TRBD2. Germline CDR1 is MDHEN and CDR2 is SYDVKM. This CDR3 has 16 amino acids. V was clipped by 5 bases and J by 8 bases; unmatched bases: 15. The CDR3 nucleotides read TGTGCCAGCAGTCCCCCAAGCGGGAGTTCGGGCTTTACGCAGTATTTT. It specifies CASSPPSGSSGFTQYF.

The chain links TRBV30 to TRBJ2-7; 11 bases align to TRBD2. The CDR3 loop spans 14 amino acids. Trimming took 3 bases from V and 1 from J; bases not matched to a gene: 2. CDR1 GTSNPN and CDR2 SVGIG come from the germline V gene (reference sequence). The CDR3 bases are TGTGCCTGGAGGACTAGCGGGAATTCCTACGAGCAGTACTTC. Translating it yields CAWRTSGNSYEQYF.